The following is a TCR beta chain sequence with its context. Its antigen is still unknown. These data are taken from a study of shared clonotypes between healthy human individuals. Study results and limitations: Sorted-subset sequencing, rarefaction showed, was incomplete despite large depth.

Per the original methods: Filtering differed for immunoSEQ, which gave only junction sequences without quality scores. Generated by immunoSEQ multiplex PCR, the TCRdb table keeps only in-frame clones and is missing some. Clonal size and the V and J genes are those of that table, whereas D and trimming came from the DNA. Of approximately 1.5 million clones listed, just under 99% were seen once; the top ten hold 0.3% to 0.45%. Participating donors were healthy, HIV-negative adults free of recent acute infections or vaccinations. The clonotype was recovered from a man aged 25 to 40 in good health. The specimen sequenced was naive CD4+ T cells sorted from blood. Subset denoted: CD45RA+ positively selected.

The DNA of the CDR3 is TGTGCCAGCAGTCCGCAGGGGGCATCCTACAATGAGCAGTTCTTC. Amino acids: CASSPQGASYNEQFF. The rearrangement links TRBV6-5 to TRBJ2-1; TRBD1 matches 8 bases. The CDR3 spans 15 residues. Germline loops: CDR1 MNHEY, CDR2 SVGAGI. V lost 5 bases and J lost 1; bases outside the gene matches: 4.